The 30 T cell receptor beta chains in this list originate from one sample, sequenced in a study of shared clonotypes between healthy human individuals. Using immunoSEQ multiplex PCR, the repertoire was profiled, and TCRdb retains in-frame clones only, with some absent. This sample has around 2.5 million clones; 93% occur once, and the top ten carry 0.36%. Source material: naive CD4+ T cells from PBMCs. The sample's subset: CD45RA+ positively selected. All receptors derive from a man aged 18 to 29 in good health. Some clones in this sample may be carry-over from other donors' samples.

About this clone itself: The sample has other DNA sequences that encode this CDR3 too. V is TRBV9 and J is TRBJ2-2; the match to TRBD1 covers 8 bases. Germline CDR1 and CDR2: SGDLS and YYNGEE. V was pared by 2 bases and J by 5 bases, with 5 bases of the junction left unmatched. The CDR3 covers 15 residues. The CDR3 DNA is TGTGCCAGCAGCGTGGGGACAGGTAGAACCGGGGAGCTGTTTTTT. Amino acids: CASSVGTGRTGELFF.

J is TRBJ2-1 and V is TRBV28; 9 bases agree with TRBD1. Trimming took 5 bases from V and 6 from J; bases not matched to a gene: 8. In germline, CDR1 is MDHEN, CDR2 SYDVKM. This CDR3 has 15 amino acids. Written as DNA, the CDR3 is TGTGCCAGCAGTCCCTCGGACAGGGGCCGCAATGAGCAGTTCTTC. Protein: CASSPSDRGRNEQFF.

About this clone itself: Other DNA sequences in this specimen translate into the identical CDR3. This rearrangement joins TRBV5-1 to TRBJ2-1; TRBD1 aligns across 7 bases. CDR1 is SGHRS, CDR2 YFSETQ, per germline. J lost 2 bases, V lost 4 bases, and 6 bases had no gene match. The CDR3 length is 15 residues. The CDR3 sequence: CASSLDRVPYNEQFF. The CDR3 region has the DNA TGCGCCAGCAGCCTAGACAGGGTTCCCTACAATGAGCAGTTCTTC.

The chain is built from TRBV5-5 and TRBJ2-7; TRBD1 is a possible D gene (5 bases). The germline V gene encodes CDR1 SGHKS and CDR2 YYEKEE (reference sequence). The length of the CDR3 is 17 residues. The V gene lost 1 base and the J gene lost 1 base, with 18 bases spanning the gap. The CDR3 protein is CASSLYLSSAGSYEQYF. The DNA of the CDR3 is TGTGCCAGCAGCTTGTATTTGTCTTCTGCAGGGTCCTACGAGCAGTACTTC.

V is TRBV28 and J is TRBJ2-1, with D hard to call. Looked up from germline, CDR1 is MDHEN and CDR2 is SYDVKM. The CDR3 extends over 14 amino acids. Trimming took 2 bases from V and 8 from J, leaving 13 bases between them. In nucleotides, the CDR3 is TGTGCCAGCAGTTTAGTTGGAGACGTGTATGAGCAGTTCTTC. It is translated as CASSLVGDVYEQFF.

This sequence joins TRBV28 and TRBJ2-2; the D gene is possibly TRBD2 (6 bases). The CDR3 consists of 19 residues. Germline loops: CDR1 MDHEN, CDR2 SYDVKM. Trimming shortened V by 5 bases and J by 0 bases, and 22 bases separated the two germline ends. CDR3 region: CASSPLNQPSVSNTGELFF. The CDR3 bases are TGTGCCAGCAGTCCCCTCAACCAACCTAGCGTATCGAACACCGGGGAGCTGTTTTTT.

There are a few counts of this clone. The chain carries TRBV7-8 and TRBJ1-1, with D unresolved. CDR3 length: 14 residues. CDR1 and CDR2 (germline): SGHVS, FQNEAQ. V shed 0 bases and J shed 2 bases, with 7 bases lying between them. The CDR3 nucleotides are TGTGCCAGCAGCTTAGCGATGTCTAACACTGAAGCTTTCTTT. Translating gives CASSLAMSNTEAFF.

This sequence joins TRBV6-5 and TRBJ1-6, with D possibly matching TRBD1 (6 bases). V lost 8 bases and J 9 bases, leaving 20 bases between the germline ends. This CDR3 has 15 residues. CDR1 MNHEY and CDR2 SVGAGI come from the germline V gene. The DNA for the CDR3 is TGTGCCAGCTCCCTTAGCGGGGGCGTTGGTTCACCCCTCCACTTT. This codes for CASSLSGGVGSPLHF.

The chain combines TRBV6-6 with TRBJ1-2; D is undetermined. CDR1 and CDR2 (germline): MNHNY, SVGAGI (reference sequence). The CDR3 is made up of 13 amino acids. Trimming took off 6 bases at V and 2 bases at J, with 10 bases between the two ends. Here the CDR3 DNA reads TGTGCCAGCAGCGCCGACCGAAACTATGGCTACACCTTC. Translated, it gives CASSADRNYGYTF.

The chain links TRBV6-5 to TRBJ1-1, with a weak D call TRBD1 (5 bases). V was cut by 2 bases and J by 1 base, with 11 bases left in between. Germline loops: CDR1 MNHEY, CDR2 SVGAGI. The CDR3 length is 15 residues. The CDR3 bases are TGTGCCAGCAGTTACGAGGGGACGGGGAACACTGAAGCTTTCTTT. Its protein product is CASSYEGTGNTEAFF.

The chain joins TRBV5-1 to TRBJ2-1; 16 positions match TRBD2. Germline CDR1 reads SGHRS; CDR2 reads YFSETQ. The length of the CDR3 is 18 residues. After removal of 0 bases from V and 9 bases from J, the junction contained 9 bases not matched to a gene. The CDR3 DNA follows: TGCGCCAGCAGCTTGGCGGGGACTAGCGGGAGGGCCGGGGGTGAGCAGTTCTTC. The encoded protein is CASSLAGTSGRAGGEQFF. The full variable domain, its missing parts supplied by reference TRBV5-1 and TRBJ2-1, is KAGVTQTPRYLIKTRGQQVTLSCSPISGHRSVSWYQQTPGQGLQFLFEYFSETQRNKGNFPGRFSGRQFSNSRSEMNVSTLELGDSALYLCASSLAGTSGRAGGEQFFGPGTRLTVL.

A note on this clone: Other DNA sequences in this specimen translate into the identical CDR3. The rearrangement uses TRBV7-7 and TRBJ2-1; D may match TRBD1 or TRBD2 (5 bases each). Germline V gene sequence: CDR1 SSHAT, CDR2 FNYEAQ (reference sequence). V was shortened by 1 base and J by 8 bases, with 9 bases between the two germline ends. The CDR3 extends over 13 amino acids. CDR3 residues: CASSLDRGDEQFF. CDR3 coding DNA: TGTGCCAGCAGCTTAGATCGGGGCGATGAGCAGTTCTTC.

A remark on this clone: Other DNA sequences in the sample encode the same CDR3. This chain joins TRBV4-1 and TRBJ2-3; TRBD2 agrees at 8 bases. The length of the CDR3 is 15 residues. The ends lost 1 base at V and 1 base at J; junction bases unmatched: 1. Germline V gene data show CDR1 as MGHRA and CDR2 as YSYEKL. The DNA of the CDR3 is TGCGCCAGCAGCCAAGTGACTAGCGGCACAGATACGCAGTATTTT. The encoded protein is CASSQVTSGTDTQYF.

V and J are TRBV18 and TRBJ2-5; TRBD1 matches at 11 bases. The germline V gene encodes CDR1 KGHSH and CDR2 LQKENI. The CDR3 covers 14 residues. The V gene end was trimmed by 4 bases and the J gene end by 4 bases; junction bases not matched to a gene: 2. CDR3 in amino acids: CASSQGTGGETQYF. CDR3 nucleotides: TGTGCCAGCTCACAGGGGACAGGGGGAGAGACCCAGTACTTC.

The chain has TRBV7-6 and TRBJ2-3; 8 positions match TRBD1. In germline, CDR1 is SGHVS, CDR2 FNYEAQ. Losses at the gene ends were 8 bases for V and 4 bases for J; bases not matched to a gene: 5. The CDR3 runs 13 residues. The CDR3 DNA reads as TGTGCCAGCCGGGACAGGATTCCAGATACGCAGTATTTT. Translation: CASRDRIPDTQYF.

The rearrangement links TRBV7-9 to TRBJ2-3, with D perhaps TRBD1 or TRBD2 (5 bases each). CDR3 size: 15 residues. With 4 bases removed from V and 3 bases from J, the gap between germline ends came to 14 bases. Germline loops: CDR1 SEHNR, CDR2 FQNEAQ (reference sequence). CDR3 nucleotides: TGTGCCAGCAGCTCTAAGGGACCTAGTACAGATACGCAGTATTTT. Amino acids: CASSSKGPSTDTQYF.

J is TRBJ2-1 and V is TRBV5-4; 11 bases agree with TRBD2. This CDR3 has 16 residues. Germline CDR1 is SGHNT and CDR2 is YYREEE (reference sequence). Germline trimming cut 2 bases from V and 7 bases from J; bases unmatched to any gene: 8. CDR3 amino acids: CASSFRLAGGWNEQFF. CDR3 sequence (DNA): TGTGCCAGCAGCTTCCGCCTAGCGGGAGGATGGAATGAGCAGTTCTTC.

The genes are TRBV5-4 and TRBJ2-3; tentatively, D is TRBD1 or TRBD2 (5 bases each). The CDR3 is made up of 16 amino acids. V lost 4 bases and J lost 6, with 21 bases in between. Germline CDR1 reads SGHNT; CDR2 reads YYREEE (reference sequence). The CDR3 nucleotides read TGTGCCAGCAGCCCCCGGTCAGGGACCGGTGGGGATACGCAGTATTTT. This codes for CASSPRSGTGGDTQYF.

The chain carries TRBV7-9 and TRBJ2-1, with 10 bases identical to TRBD2. Losses at the gene ends were 5 bases for V and 6 bases for J; bases not matched to a gene: 7. CDR1 is SEHNR and CDR2 is FQNEAQ in the germline V gene (reference sequence). The CDR3 spans 15 residues. The CDR3 region has the DNA TGTGCCAGCAGCGCCCGACTAGCGGGCCTCAATGAGCAGTTCTTC. Translation: CASSARLAGLNEQFF.

This clone has only one observation. In the same sample, other DNA sequences code for this CDR3. The chain combines TRBV18 with TRBJ1-1; TRBD1 matches at 7 bases. Germline V gene sequence: CDR1 KGHSH, CDR2 LQKENI. The V and J ends lost 2 bases and 3 bases, in that order; junction bases with no gene match: 0. This CDR3 comprises 13 residues. The CDR3 reads CASSPGQDTEAFF. CDR3 DNA sequence: TGTGCCAGCTCACCAGGACAGGACACTGAAGCTTTCTTT.

CDR3 coding DNA: TGTGCCAGCAGTCCACCCCGGGCCATCAATCAGCCCCAGCATTTT. Protein: CASSPPRAINQPQHF. The V call is TRBV28, the J call TRBJ1-5; no clear D. The CDR3 runs 15 residues. Germline values: CDR1 MDHEN, CDR2 SYDVKM. The V end was cut by 5 bases, the J end by 3 bases, with 14 bases between.

The chain is built from TRBV5-1 and TRBJ2-7; D is ambiguous. V shed 0 bases and J shed 0 bases, with 13 bases lying between them. The CDR3 runs to 16 residues. CDR1 SGHRS and CDR2 YFSETQ come from the germline V gene. The DNA of the CDR3 is TGCGCCAGCAGCTTGGAGGGTAGAATGCCCTCCTACGAGCAGTACTTC. Translation: CASSLEGRMPSYEQYF.

The chain joins TRBV30 to TRBJ2-1, with D perhaps being TRBD1 or TRBD2 (5 bases each). V lost 3 bases to trimming and J lost 10 bases, with 16 bases between them. The CDR3 is 13 amino acids. Germline-derived CDR1 and CDR2 are GTSNPN and SVGIG (reference sequence). Here the CDR3 reads CAWRPQGPREQFF. In nucleotides, the CDR3 is TGTGCCTGGAGGCCGCAGGGACCCAGGGAGCAGTTCTTC.

This clone was found once. This chain connects TRBV28 to TRBJ2-1; 11 bases align to TRBD2. V lost 7 bases and J lost 4; bases outside the gene matches: 9. The germline V gene encodes CDR1 MDHEN and CDR2 SYDVKM. The CDR3 has 16 residues. CDR3 DNA sequence: TGTGCCAGCACCTCCAGCCGACTAGCGGGGTACAATGAGCAGTTCTTC. Translated: CASTSSRLAGYNEQFF.

About this clone itself: Other DNA sequences in the same sample also yield this CDR3. The chain has TRBV9 and TRBJ2-2; D is ambiguous. The CDR3 is 14 residues long. CDR1 is SGDLS, CDR2 YYNGEE, per germline. Trimming shortened V by 0 bases and J by 2 bases, and 5 bases separated the two germline ends. The chain's CDR3 is CASSVAGNTGELFF. DNA of the CDR3: TGTGCCAGCAGCGTAGCCGGAAACACCGGGGAGCTGTTTTTT. The full variable domain, its missing parts supplied by reference TRBV9 and TRBJ2-2, is DSGVTQTPKHLITATGQRVTLRCSPRSGDLSVYWYQQSLDQGLQFLIQYYNGEERAKGNILERFSAQQFPDLHSELNLSSLELGDSALYFCASSVAGNTGELFFGEGSRLTVL.

The chain employs TRBV9 and TRBJ2-3, with TRBD1 as a possible D gene (5 bases). The CDR3 length is 16 residues. Germline CDR1 SGDLS, CDR2 YYNGEE. Trimming removed 1 base at V and 0 bases at J, with 12 bases between. CDR3 coding DNA: TGTGCCAGCAGCGTAAGCCAGGGATCCAGCACAGATACGCAGTATTTT. This gives the protein CASSVSQGSSTDTQYF.

The genes are TRBV4-1 and TRBJ1-1; 9 bases agree with TRBD1. The CDR3 length is 14 residues. Germline V CDR1 and CDR2: MGHRA, YSYEKL. Trimming at V came to 0 bases and at J to 9 bases, leaving 5 bases not matched to a gene. The CDR3: CASSQDRQGGKAFF. CDR3 coding DNA: TGCGCCAGCAGCCAAGACCGACAGGGGGGGAAAGCTTTCTTT.

J is TRBJ2-2 and V is TRBV28, with TRBD2 matching 11 bases. Germline loops: CDR1 MDHEN, CDR2 SYDVKM. The trim removed 1 base at V and 12 bases at J, leaving 10 bases unmatched. The CDR3 spans 16 residues. The CDR3 loop is CASSLSVAGGPGKLFF. The CDR3 region has the DNA TGTGCCAGCAGTTTATCGGTAGCGGGAGGGCCAGGAAAGCTGTTTTTT.

The rearrangement joins TRBV28 to TRBJ1-1, with a weak D call TRBD1 (5 bases). This CDR3 region has 12 residues. CDR1 is MDHEN and CDR2 is SYDVKM in the germline V gene. CDR3 DNA sequence: TGTCGAGTTGGGGGGGTGAACACTGAAGCTTTCTTT. Amino acid sequence: CRVGGVNTEAFF.

The genes are TRBV21-1 and TRBJ2-7; TRBD1 was called by the table and not checked on the DNA. TRBV21-1 is tagged as a pseudogene. The CDR3 has 14 residues. The CDR3: CASSVPGQTYEQYF. The CDR3 coding sequence is TGTGCCAGCAGCGTTCCGGGACAGACCTACGAGCAGTACTTC.